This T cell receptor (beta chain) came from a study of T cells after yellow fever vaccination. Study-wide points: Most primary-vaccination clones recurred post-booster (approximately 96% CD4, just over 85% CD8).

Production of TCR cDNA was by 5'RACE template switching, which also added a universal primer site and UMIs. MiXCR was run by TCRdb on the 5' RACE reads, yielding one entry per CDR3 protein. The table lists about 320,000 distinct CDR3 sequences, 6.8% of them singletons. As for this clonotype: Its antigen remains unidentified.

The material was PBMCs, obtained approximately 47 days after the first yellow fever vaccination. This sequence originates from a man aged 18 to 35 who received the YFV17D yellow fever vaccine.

The CDR3 bases are TGTGCCAGCAGCTTAGCTAGCGGGGGTCCCTACAATGAGCAGTTCTTC. It is translated as CASSLASGGPYNEQFF. This sequence joins TRBV7-9 and TRBJ2-1; TRBD2 agrees at 9 bases. V lost 0 bases to trimming and J lost 2 bases; unmatched junction nucleotides: 2. The CDR3 has 16 amino acids. Germline V gene lookup returns CDR1 SEHNR and CDR2 FQNEAQ (reference sequence).